This TCR beta chain was found in a study of cytomegalovirus exposure and HLA in healthy donors. On the study more broadly: As an earlier analysis found, 180 million or so T cells yielded about 120 million unique TCR beta sequences. Notes on the study in general: It was reported that TCR beta sequences correctly inferred the HLA-A and HLA-B alleles for most subjects. Most TCR beta V segments were productive about 87% or about 30% of the time in an earlier analysis. While the bulk of TCR sequences proved rare, some public TCRs turned up in many donors.

The germline CDR1 and CDR2 sequences are KGHSH and LQKENI. The CDR3 is made up of 15 amino acids. V was clipped by 2 bases and J by 2 bases, with 9 bases between them. As to this clone: The antigen is undetermined.

Primers for the PCR totalled 60 Vbeta and 13 Jbeta. The method was immunoSEQ multiplex PCR; TCRdb's version includes in-frame clones alone and lacks a portion of them. The repertoire includes about 200,000 clones, 82% of them detected once, and around 6% sits in the top ten. The TCR sequence derives from a woman aged 50 to 60 in good health and CMV-seropositive. The V and J genes are TRBV18 and TRBJ2-2; tentative D call: TRBD1 (6 bases). The sequenced sample was PBMCs. The DNA for the CDR3 is TGTGCCAGCTCACCATGGACAGATAACACCGGGGAGCTGTTTTTT. Its protein is CASSPWTDNTGELFF.